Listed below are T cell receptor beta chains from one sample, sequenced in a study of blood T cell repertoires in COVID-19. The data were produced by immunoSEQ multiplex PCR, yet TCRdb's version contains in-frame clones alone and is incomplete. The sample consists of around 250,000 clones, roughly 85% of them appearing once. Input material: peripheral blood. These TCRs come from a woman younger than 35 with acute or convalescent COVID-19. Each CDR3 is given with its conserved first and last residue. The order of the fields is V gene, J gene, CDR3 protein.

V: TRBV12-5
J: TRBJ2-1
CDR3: CASGVGSSGSSEQFF

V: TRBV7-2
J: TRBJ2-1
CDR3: CASSFGGRNNEQFF

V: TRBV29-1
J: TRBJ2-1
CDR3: CSVVSSGYNEQFF

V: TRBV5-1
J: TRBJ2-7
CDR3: CASSLAAGLAGSYEQYF

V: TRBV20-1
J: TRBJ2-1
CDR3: CSARSEYEQFF

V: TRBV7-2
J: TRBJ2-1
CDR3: CASSSLAGGSGEQFF

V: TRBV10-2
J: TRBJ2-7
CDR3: CASSGTSGYHEQYF

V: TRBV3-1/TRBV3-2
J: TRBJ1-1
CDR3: CASSAYDRGTEAFF

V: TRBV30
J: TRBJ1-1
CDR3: CAWSTRDRADTEAFF

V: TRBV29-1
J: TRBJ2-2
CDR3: CSVDRGNGGELFF

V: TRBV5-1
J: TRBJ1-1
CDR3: CASSDFRGVNTEAFF